This T cell receptor (beta chain) was identified during a study of blood T cells in healthy people across ages. Each sample had at least 6 million PBMCs isolated. Through a sample-barcoded 5' primer and a J-beta primer mix, a second PCR was run for roughly 7 to 11 cycles. TCRdb fed the 5' RACE reads into MiXCR, producing one record per CDR3 protein. Here the sample spans more than 1,400,000 distinct CDR3 sequences, approximately 38% being singletons. From germline, CDR1 is MGHDK and CDR2 SYGVNS. This CDR3 is built from 18 residues. V trimming: 5 bases; J trimming: 1 base; junction bases outside the gene matches: 15.

The receptor comes from a woman aged 18-29 years in good health. Sequenced: blood. The V gene is TRBV25-1, the J gene TRBJ1-1; 8 bases line up with TRBD1. In DNA, the CDR3 is TGTGCCAGCAGTCCAATTACAGGGGGTCTATTCCCGAACACTGAAGCTTTCTTT. This sequence encodes CASSPITGGLFPNTEAFF.